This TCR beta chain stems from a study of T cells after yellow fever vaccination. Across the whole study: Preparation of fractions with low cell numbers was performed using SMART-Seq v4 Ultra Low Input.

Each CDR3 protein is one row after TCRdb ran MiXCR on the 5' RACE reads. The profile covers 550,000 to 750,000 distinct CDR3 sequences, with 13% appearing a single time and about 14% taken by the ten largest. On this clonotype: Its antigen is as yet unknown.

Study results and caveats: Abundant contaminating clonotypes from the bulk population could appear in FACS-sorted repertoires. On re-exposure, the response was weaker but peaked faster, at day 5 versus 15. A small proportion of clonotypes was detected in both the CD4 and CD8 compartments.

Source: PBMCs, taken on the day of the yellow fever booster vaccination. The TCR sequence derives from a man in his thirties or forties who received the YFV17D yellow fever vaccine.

The CDR3 sequence is CASIRTVNEKLFF. DNA of the CDR3: TGCGCCAGTATACGGACAGTCAATGAAAAACTGTTTTTT. The V call is TRBV23-1, the J call TRBJ1-4, with a weak D call TRBD1 (6 bases). TRBV23-1 qualifies as an ORF whose function is uncertain. This CDR3 spans 13 amino acids. Trimming removed 9 bases from V and 5 bases from J, with 13 bases in between.